This T cell receptor (beta chain) was obtained from a study of CD8 T cells in ankylosing spondylitis. This CDR3 region has 14 residues. J gave up 14 bases and V 5 bases, and 17 bases lay outside the gene matches. Germline V gene lookup returns CDR1 DFQATT and CDR2 SNEGSKA (reference sequence). This clonotype has more than one count but fewer than ten. What it binds is unknown. Findings and caveats of the study: A TCR beta motif of several highly homologous variants seemed to mark ankylosing spondylitis blood.

Using its own MiXCR run on the 5' RACE reads, TCRdb lists one record per CDR3 protein. The sample shows roughly 450,000 distinct CDR3 sequences, roughly a quarter of them seen only once. The gene calls are TRBV20-1 and TRBJ1-1; 10 nucleotides align to TRBD1. This TCR came from a male donor with ankylosing spondylitis. Sequenced: blood, either unsorted or a sorted T cell fraction (not recorded which). The CDR3 DNA follows: TGCAGTGCTCTCTTGATTGAGGGACAGGGGATTTCGTTCTTT. Encoded protein: CSALLIEGQGISFF.